This TCR beta chain was captured by sequencing in a study of T cells in Graves' hyperthyroidism and ophthalmopathy. Of note for this clonotype: Its antigen remains unidentified.

Regions amplified from RNA transcripts were the TCR beta CDR3 regions. HTBI primers were used for first-round RT-PCR of the TCR CDR3. TCRdb re-derived calls from the multiplex PCR reads in MiXCR, one entry per CDR3 protein. This table has approximately 700,000 distinct CDR3 sequences, 45% appearing once. Overall study results and limits: Among thyroid clonotypes expanded above 0.001, most also appeared in blood. Ophthalmopathy was told apart from stable hyperthyroidism by a 13 V-J model.

Exclusion of a patient resulted from uncontrolled infection, other autoimmune disease, pregnancy or lactation. Orbital computed tomography and thyroid ultrasound, together with serum TRAb and thyroxine and clinical symptoms, were used for diagnoses. This TCR was sampled from an adult man with Graves' disease, either hyperthyroidism or ophthalmopathy (not recorded which). Input material: peripheral blood or thyroid tissue (not recorded which).

As DNA, the CDR3 is TGTGCCAGCAGCTTAGCTGGGGCGGGGGCGACTGAAGCTTTCTTT. Translated, it gives CASSLAGAGATEAFF. This chain uses TRBV11-2 with TRBJ1-1, with D possibly being TRBD1 (6 bases). V lost 1 base and J lost 5, with 14 bases in between. Germline-derived CDR1 and CDR2 are SGHAT and FQNNGV. The CDR3 contains 15 residues. Variable domain in full (rest from reference TRBV11-2 and TRBJ1-1): EAGVAQSPRYKIIEKRQSVAFWCNPISGHATLYWYQQILGQGPKLLIQFQNNGVVDDSQLPKDRFSAERLKGVDSTLKIQPAKLEDSAVYLCASSLAGAGATEAFFGQGTRLTVV.